This T cell receptor (beta chain) stems from a study of T cell responses to AZD1222 COVID-19 vaccine. The method was immunoSEQ multiplex PCR; TCRdb's version includes in-frame clones alone and lacks a portion of them. Among about 120,000 clones listed, roughly 88% were seen once. Material: peripheral blood, obtained on day 0 of AZD1222 vaccination. This TCR was sampled from an adult in good health.

The chain's CDR3 is CASRGTLPNQPQHF. In DNA form, the CDR3 reads TGTGCCAGCAGAGGGACACTTCCCAATCAGCCCCAGCATTTT. The rearrangement joins TRBV6-5 to TRBJ1-5; D might be TRBD1 (6 bases). Trimming pared 6 bases from V and 3 bases from J, leaving 12 bases between. The CDR3 covers 14 residues. Germline V gene sequence: CDR1 MNHEY, CDR2 SVGAGI.